A single T cell receptor (beta chain) is shown here with its context. This specimen belongs to a study of blood T cell repertoires in COVID-19. Looking at the study overall: The United States, Italy and Spain provided the acute and convalescent COVID-19 samples. Sources were T cells, B-cell-depleted T cells, or PBMCs; the material itself was cDNA or gDNA.

Assay used: immunoSEQ multiplex PCR; TCRdb lists only in-frame clones, some missing. The sample includes some 270,000 clones, approximately 90% of them seen just once. The V gene's germline CDR1 is SGDLS and CDR2 YYNGEE. J lost 2 bases, V lost 4 bases, and 15 bases had no gene match. The CDR3 spans 19 residues. The receptor was isolated from a man between 25 and 39 years old with acute or convalescent COVID-19. The chain has TRBV9 and TRBJ2-3, with 11 bases aligning to TRBD2. The sample was peripheral blood. In nucleotides, the CDR3 is TGTGCCAGCAGCCGAGGGAGGGCTAGCGGGGGGCGGTACACAGATACGCAGTATTTT. Amino acids: CASSRGRASGGRYTDTQYF.